This T cell receptor beta chain is drawn from a study of a mutant IDH1 vaccine in newly diagnosed glioma. Germline V gene data show CDR1 as SGHNT and CDR2 as YYREEE (reference sequence). CDR3 length: 14 residues. V was pared by 4 bases and J by 2 bases, with 2 bases of the junction left unmatched. As to time point: week 47, end of study. Doses comprised 300 ug of mutant IDH1 20-mer peptide each, plus topical imiquimod. This clone came up once. Antigen unknown. The method was immunoSEQ multiplex PCR; TCRdb's version includes in-frame clones alone and lacks a portion of them. Here the sample spans 90,000 to 100,000 clones, around nine tenths being singletons.

J is TRBJ2-3 and V is TRBV5-4; TRBD2 matches at 9 bases. Sequencing used PBMCs, obtained from a glioma patient whose treatment included an IDH1 peptide vaccine. The TCR comes from a woman aged 50 to 65 with glioma. The CDR3 sequence is CASSPSGITDTQYF. CDR3 bases: TGTGCCAGCAGCCCTAGCGGGATCACAGATACGCAGTATTTT.